The 25 T cell receptor beta chains given below trace back to one sample, sequenced in a study of blood T cell repertoires in COVID-19. Measured with immunoSEQ multiplex PCR; TCRdb has only the in-frame clones, and not every one. The data hold about 270,000 clones, with 88% observed a single time. Sequencing was performed on peripheral blood. All receptors derive from a man aged 55 to 70 who had recovered from COVID-19.

The J gene is TRBJ1-5, the V gene TRBV6-5; 7 positions match TRBD1. Per the germline V gene, CDR1 is MNHEY and CDR2 is SVGAGI. With 6 bases clipped from V and 0 bases from J, the junction kept 5 bases outside the gene matches. This CDR3 region has 15 residues. The CDR3 here is CASSRQGTSNQPQHF. CDR3 in DNA: TGTGCCAGCAGCCGACAGGGTACTAGCAATCAGCCCCAGCATTTT.

This clone was recorded only once. This chain joins TRBV4-2 and TRBJ2-7, with D perhaps matching TRBD1 (6 bases). The germline V gene encodes CDR1 LGHNA and CDR2 YNFKEQ. The CDR3 loop spans 15 amino acids. The ends were cut back, 0 bases at V and 2 bases at J, with 11 bases in the middle. The CDR3 sequence: CASSQDGQTTYEQYF. For the CDR3, the DNA is TGTGCCAGCAGCCAAGACGGACAGACAACCTACGAGCAGTACTTC.

This clone was detected once. The chain couples TRBV5-1 to TRBJ1-2; possibly TRBD1 for D (6 bases). Germline assignment: CDR1 SGHRS and CDR2 YFSETQ. The V and J ends lost 3 bases and 5 bases respectively, with 14 bases between them. The CDR3 has 14 amino acids. CDR3 sequence reads: CASSSTGTSYGYTF. The CDR3 DNA sequence: TGCGCCAGCAGCTCGACCGGGACAAGTTATGGCTACACCTTC.

The J gene is TRBJ2-1, the V gene TRBV12-2; the table gives TRBD2 as D, unverified against the DNA. TRBV12-2 is a listed pseudogene. This CDR3 is 19 amino acids long. CDR3 sequence reads: CASRLVATSGRSSYNEQFF. In DNA form, the CDR3 reads TGTGCAAGTCGCTTAGTCGCGACTAGCGGGCGCAGCTCCTACAATGAGCAGTTCTTC.

The chain joins TRBV9 to TRBJ2-1; the match to TRBD2 covers 8 bases. V was clipped by 4 bases and J by 6 bases; unmatched bases: 9. Germline V lookup: CDR1 SGDLS, CDR2 YYNGEE. CDR3 length: 15 amino acids. CDR3 loop: CASSFGAGAVNEQFF. Written as DNA, the CDR3 is TGTGCCAGCAGCTTCGGAGCGGGGGCTGTCAATGAGCAGTTCTTC.

The chain couples TRBV9 to TRBJ2-3, with TRBD2 matching over 11 bases. This CDR3 is 16 amino acids long. The J segment lost 4 bases and the V segment lost 4 bases, leaving 8 bases of the junction unmatched. The germline gives CDR1 SGDLS, CDR2 YYNGEE. The DNA of the CDR3 is TGTGCCAGCAGCAAAACTAGCGGGGGAGTTTCAGATACGCAGTATTTT. Amino acids: CASSKTSGGVSDTQYF. Using reference TRBV9 and TRBJ2-3 for the parts outside the CDR3, the full variable domain is DSGVTQTPKHLITATGQRVTLRCSPRSGDLSVYWYQQSLDQGLQFLIQYYNGEERAKGNILERFSAQQFPDLHSELNLSSLELGDSALYFCASSKTSGGVSDTQYFGPGTRLTVL.

The rearrangement joins TRBV18 to TRBJ1-1, with 9 bases lining up with TRBD1. Germline CDR1 and CDR2: KGHSH and LQKENI. V trimming: 8 bases; J trimming: 6 bases; junction bases outside the gene matches: 10. The CDR3 extends over 14 amino acids. The CDR3 loop is CASVQGQGLAEAFF. DNA of the CDR3: TGTGCCAGCGTACAGGGACAGGGTCTGGCTGAAGCTTTCTTT. Complete variable domain (other parts from reference TRBV18 and TRBJ1-1): NAGVMQNPRHLVRRRGQEARLRCSPMKGHSHVYWYRQLPEEGLKFMVYLQKENIIDESGMPKERFSAEFPKEGPSILRIQQVVRGDSAAYFCASVQGQGLAEAFFGQGTRLTVV.

The J gene is TRBJ2-3, the V gene TRBV10-2, with D possibly matching TRBD2 (6 bases). Germline values: CDR1 WSHSY, CDR2 SAAADI. Trimming shortened V by 4 bases and J by 5 bases, and 13 bases separated the two germline ends. This CDR3 spans 14 amino acids. CDR3 DNA sequence: TGCGCCAGCAGTGTGGGCGGGGTGCAAGATACGCAGTATTTT. This gives the protein CASSVGGVQDTQYF.

This clone is a singleton in its sample. V usage is TRBV12-3 or TRBV12-4 and J usage is TRBJ2-7; D gene unclear. The V end lost 6 bases, the J end lost 3 bases, and 9 bases lay between the germline ends. This CDR3 spans 12 amino acids. The CDR3 DNA follows: TGTGCCAGCAGCCCACAGAACTACGAGCAGTACTTC. Amino acid sequence: CASSPQNYEQYF.

The rearrangement joins TRBV6-2 or TRBV6-3 to TRBJ2-1; 8 nucleotides match TRBD2. The CDR3 extends over 16 amino acids. Germline CDR1 is MNHEY and CDR2 is SVGEGT. After removal of 5 bases from V and 2 bases from J, the junction contained 8 bases not matched to a gene. This CDR3 reads CASSTLAGKTYNEQFF. Written as DNA, the CDR3 is TGTGCCAGCAGTACCTTAGCGGGGAAGACCTACAATGAGCAGTTCTTC.

The genes are TRBV9 and TRBJ2-3, with unresolved D. V shed 0 bases and J shed 5 bases, with 4 bases lying between them. The CDR3 is made up of 12 amino acids. Germline values: CDR1 SGDLS, CDR2 YYNGEE. The CDR3 region is CASSVAVDTQYF. The DNA of the CDR3 is TGTGCCAGCAGCGTAGCTGTAGATACGCAGTATTTT.

The chain has TRBV5-1 and TRBJ2-7, with D possibly TRBD2 on 5 matching bases. In germline, CDR1 is SGHRS, CDR2 YFSETQ. CDR3 length: 14 amino acids. With 4 bases removed from V and 5 bases from J, the gap between germline ends came to 16 bases. The CDR3 here is CASSLVPTSDEQYF. CDR3 coding DNA: TGCGCCAGCAGCCTCGTACCTACTAGTGACGAGCAGTACTTC.

The chain links TRBV18 to TRBJ2-7, with D perhaps matching TRBD1 (6 bases). With 6 bases removed from V and 7 bases from J, the gap between germline ends came to 16 bases. Per germline, CDR1 KGHSH and CDR2 LQKENI. CDR3 length equals 13 residues. Written as DNA, the CDR3 is TGTGCCAGCTCTCTACAGGGAAGGGGGGAGCAGTACTTC. As protein: CASSLQGRGEQYF.

This clone was recorded only once. The chain has TRBV9 and TRBJ1-1; no clear D. Germline V gene data show CDR1 as SGDLS and CDR2 as YYNGEE. V gave up 0 bases and J gave up 1 base, with 13 bases separating them. The CDR3 spans 16 residues. CDR3 region: CASSVGPNNQNTEAFF. The CDR3 DNA sequence: TGTGCCAGCAGCGTAGGGCCCAACAACCAGAACACTGAAGCTTTCTTT.

This chain connects TRBV7-2 to TRBJ2-3; possibly TRBD2 for D (6 bases). Germline loops: CDR1 SGHTA, CDR2 FQGNSA. This CDR3 has 15 residues. The V end lost 5 bases, the J end lost 0 bases, and 12 bases lay between the germline ends. The CDR3 nucleotides are TGTGCCAGCAGCCGGGACTTCACTAGCACAGATACGCAGTATTTT. Translating it yields CASSRDFTSTDTQYF.

The V gene is TRBV9, the J gene TRBJ1-2; 8 bases map to TRBD1. Germline V gene data show CDR1 as SGDLS and CDR2 as YYNGEE. V shed 2 bases and J 8 bases; nucleotides not matched to a gene: 8. CDR3 length: 14 residues. The CDR3 DNA is TGTGCCAGCAGCGTGCAACAGGGGGTAGAAGGCTACACCTTC. Its translation: CASSVQQGVEGYTF.

The chain recombines TRBV19 with TRBJ1-2; D gene uncertain. This CDR3 has 11 amino acids. The V gene lost 6 bases and the J gene lost 10 bases, with 12 bases spanning the gap. CDR1 and CDR2 from the germline V gene are LNHDA and SQIVND (reference sequence). The CDR3 here is CASREGSSYTF. CDR3 DNA sequence: TGTGCCAGTAGAGAGGGCAGTTCCTACACCTTC.

J is TRBJ2-1 and V is TRBV7-3; TRBD2 matches 7 bases. Germline V gives CDR1 SGHTA, CDR2 FQGTGA. V shed 4 bases, J shed 2 bases, and the junction held 8 bases outside the gene matches. There are 16 residues in the CDR3. The CDR3 nucleotides are TGTGCCAGCAGCTCAACTACTAGCGAGCCCTACAATGAGCAGTTCTTC. This sequence encodes CASSSTTSEPYNEQFF.

The V call is TRBV4-1, the J call TRBJ1-1; a possible D gene is TRBD1 (5 bases). Germline-derived CDR1 and CDR2 are MGHRA and YSYEKL. CDR3 length: 16 amino acids. Deletions cut 1 base from V and 0 bases from J, with 12 bases between. For the CDR3, the DNA is TGCGCCAGCAGCCAAGGGGGGGGGTCGATGAACACTGAAGCTTTCTTT. As protein: CASSQGGGSMNTEAFF.

The chain links TRBV10-3 to TRBJ1-5; no definite D call. The CDR3 consists of 17 residues. V was cut by 6 bases and J by 2 bases, with 20 bases left in between. In germline, CDR1 is ENHRY, CDR2 SYGVKD. The CDR3 loop is CAISSDNGVSGNQPQHF. The DNA of the CDR3 is TGTGCCATCAGCTCGGATAACGGGGTGAGTGGCAATCAGCCCCAGCATTTT.

This clone was seen just once. The V call is TRBV10-3, the J call TRBJ2-5; 7 positions agree with TRBD2. Per germline, CDR1 ENHRY and CDR2 SYGVKD. V trimming: 0 bases; J trimming: 12 bases; junction bases outside the gene matches: 7. This CDR3 comprises 13 residues. DNA for the CDR3: TGTGCCATCAGTGAGTCGAATCTAGCGGTGGAGTACTTC. Translation gives CAISESNLAVEYF.

The chain joins TRBV29-1 to TRBJ2-7, with 9 nucleotides matching TRBD1. The CDR3 has 13 amino acids. The germline V gene has CDR1 SQVTM and CDR2 ANQGSEA. CDR3 in amino acids: CTFIHRGLDEQYF. In DNA form, the CDR3 reads TGCACCTTTATACACAGGGGGCTCGACGAGCAGTACTTC.

This clone was counted once. The chain has TRBV7-3 and TRBJ2-7, with 10 bases lining up with TRBD2. The CDR3 spans 15 residues. Germline CDR1 and CDR2: SGHTA and FQGTGA. J was trimmed by 5 bases and V by 4 bases; bases with no gene match: 8. The DNA for the CDR3 is TGTGCCAGCAGCTCCAGCGGGGGGGCGTTCGACGAGCAGTACTTC. It codes for CASSSSGGAFDEQYF.

This chain joins TRBV6-1 and TRBJ1-6; D remains unclear. The CDR3 totals 17 residues. Germline assignment: CDR1 MNHNS and CDR2 SASEGT. V lost 1 base and J lost 6, with 16 bases in between. CDR3 nucleotide sequence: TGTGCCAGCAGTGAAGATCCCCCGGGTACGGGTAATTCACCCCTCCACTTT. It codes for CASSEDPPGTGNSPLHF.

The J gene is TRBJ2-7, the V gene TRBV6-5; TRBD2 matches at 11 bases. This CDR3 has 15 amino acids. CDR1 is MNHEY and CDR2 is SVGAGI in the germline V gene. V lost 6 bases and J lost 3; bases outside the gene matches: 7. In DNA, the CDR3 is TGTGCCAGCAGGGCTAGCGGGGGGACAATCTACGAGCAGTACTTC. Residues: CASRASGGTIYEQYF.